The 30 T cell receptor beta chains listed next were all sequenced from one sample in a study of T cell repertoires in cytomegalovirus infection. TCRdb reanalysed the reads using MiXCR and keeps one entry per CDR3 protein. The table shows approximately 590,000 distinct CDR3 sequences, with roughly 42% occurring only once. The antigens for these receptors are not known. The sample here was cultured PBMCs, taken from culture after CMV antigen stimulation. The origin of the receptors is a human donor in good health (CMV status not recorded). Some clones in this sample may be carry-over from other donors' samples.

The chain employs TRBV2 and TRBJ1-1; tentatively, D is TRBD1 (5 bases). Deletions cut 6 bases from V and 0 bases from J, with 11 bases between. The CDR3 covers 14 residues. CDR1 and CDR2 (germline): SNHLY, FYNNEI. For the CDR3, the DNA is TGTGCCAGCAGCGGTAGGGGATTGAACACTGAAGCTTTCTTT. Translation gives CASSGRGLNTEAFF.

This clonotype was found a few times. The chain links TRBV4-1 to TRBJ2-5, with a weak D call TRBD1 (5 bases). CDR1 is MGHRA and CDR2 is YSYEKL in the germline V gene. V was clipped by 4 bases and J by 3 bases, with 15 bases between them. The CDR3 runs 15 residues. The CDR3 loop is CASSLMGRPEETQYF. CDR3 coding DNA: TGCGCCAGCAGCCTAATGGGGCGTCCTGAAGAGACCCAGTACTTC.

V usage is TRBV2 and J usage is TRBJ2-3; a weak D match, TRBD1 (6 bases). CDR1 is SNHLY and CDR2 is FYNNEI in the germline V gene. CDR3 length: 14 residues. V was trimmed by 8 bases and J by 3 bases, leaving 15 bases between them. The CDR3 here is CASSHRVRTDTQYF. CDR3 nucleotide sequence: TGTGCCAGCTCCCACAGGGTTAGGACAGATACGCAGTATTTT.

The sample holds one count of this clonotype. The chain carries TRBV11-2 and TRBJ1-4, with D possibly TRBD1 on 6 matching bases. The CDR3 has 15 residues. The V end was cut by 1 base, the J end by 7 bases, with 13 bases between. CDR1 and CDR2 from the germline V gene are SGHAT and FQNNGV. CDR3 in DNA: TGTGCCAGCAGCTTAGTGACAGGCGGGACTGAAAAACTGTTTTTT. Residues: CASSLVTGGTEKLFF.

This clonotype turned up a few times. The chain has TRBV6-1 and TRBJ2-5; D is perhaps TRBD2 (5 bases). V was cut by 3 bases and J by 1 base, with 9 bases left in between. CDR3 length equals 14 residues. Germline-derived CDR1 and CDR2 are MNHNS and SASEGT. As DNA, the CDR3 is TGTGCCAGCAGTGATGGAGGCAGCCAAGAGACCCAGTACTTC. Encoded protein: CASSDGGSQETQYF.

This sequence joins TRBV4-1 and TRBJ2-5, with D uncertain. The CDR3 has 13 residues. V gave up 1 base and J gave up 5 bases, with 8 bases separating them. Germline V gene data show CDR1 as MGHRA and CDR2 as YSYEKL. CDR3 bases: TGCGCCAGCAGCCAAGCACCAGTGGAGACCCAGTACTTC. The encoded protein is CASSQAPVETQYF.

This sequence joins TRBV7-2 and TRBJ2-5; no definite D call. Germline CDR1 reads SGHTA; CDR2 reads FQGNSA. The CDR3 spans 16 residues. With 2 bases removed from V and 4 bases from J, the gap between germline ends came to 17 bases. This CDR3 is CASSLPRSLSIETQYF. CDR3 DNA sequence: TGTGCCAGCAGCTTACCCAGGTCCCTCTCGATAGAGACCCAGTACTTC.

This clonotype came up a few times. At one of its ends the junction is not consistent with the germline gene, which may arise from a read error. The chain recombines TRBV7-9 with TRBJ2-7; D is unresolved. The germline CDR1 and CDR2 sequences are SEHNR and FQNEAQ (reference sequence). This CDR3 is built from 13 residues. CDR3 coding DNA: TGTGCCAGCACCTTACCAGGCTCCTACGAGCAGTACTTC. Amino acids: CASTLPGSYEQYF.

This clonotype was seen only a few times. The J gene is TRBJ1-6, the V gene TRBV5-1; 7 bases are shared with TRBD1. Germline CDR1 is SGHRS and CDR2 is YFSETQ. The ends lost 5 bases at V and 5 bases at J; junction bases unmatched: 7. This CDR3 spans 15 amino acids. CDR3 sequence: CASRTGTADNSPLHF. In nucleotides, the CDR3 is TGCGCCAGCAGAACCGGGACAGCAGATAATTCACCCCTCCACTTT.

The chain is built from TRBV10-3 and TRBJ2-7, with TRBD2 matching 13 bases. In germline, CDR1 is ENHRY, CDR2 SYGVKD. With 6 bases clipped from V and 1 base from J, the junction kept 0 bases outside the gene matches. The CDR3 is made up of 14 amino acids. The CDR3 spells CAIRGLAGSYEQYF. The CDR3 nucleotides read TGTGCCATCAGGGGACTAGCGGGGTCCTACGAGCAGTACTTC.

The chain joins TRBV6-5 to TRBJ2-1; 12 nucleotides agree with TRBD1. The CDR3 runs 14 residues. The V gene end was trimmed by 8 bases and the J gene end by 9 bases; junction bases not matched to a gene: 8. The germline V gene has CDR1 MNHEY and CDR2 SVGAGI. CDR3 sequence reads: CASRRDRGLSEQFF. CDR3 nucleotides: TGTGCCAGCCGCAGGGACAGGGGGCTTAGTGAGCAGTTCTTC.

CDR3 sequence reads: CASSLDGTSGAYEQYF. In nucleotides, the CDR3 is TGTGCCAGCAGCTTAGACGGGACTAGCGGAGCCTACGAGCAGTACTTC. This chain links TRBV7-2 with TRBJ2-7, with TRBD2 matching 11 bases. Germline lookup yields CDR1 SGHTA and CDR2 FQGNSA. The CDR3 totals 16 residues. With V trimmed by 1 base and J by 2 bases, 4 bases remained unmatched.

The V call is TRBV15, the J call TRBJ2-1, with D hard to call. V was shortened by 2 bases and J by 6 bases, with 8 bases between the two germline ends. This CDR3 spans 13 amino acids. The V gene's germline CDR1 is LNHNV and CDR2 YYDKDF (reference sequence). CDR3: CATSRPFGNEQFF. The CDR3 DNA reads TGTGCCACCAGCAGACCGTTCGGCAATGAGCAGTTCTTC.

The sample holds many counts of this clonotype. The rearrangement links TRBV7-8 to TRBJ2-3; unclear D gene. Germline V gene sequence: CDR1 SGHVS, CDR2 FQNEAQ. This CDR3 is 13 amino acids long. With 1 base removed from V and 2 bases from J, the gap between germline ends came to 4 bases. The DNA of the CDR3 is TGTGCCAGCAGCTTAGATCCCACAGATACGCAGTATTTT. This sequence encodes CASSLDPTDTQYF. Based on the CDR3 plus reference TRBV7-8 and TRBJ2-3, the full variable domain is GAGVSQSPRYKVAKRGQDVALRCDPISGHVSLFWYQQALGQGPEFLTYFQNEAQLDKSGLPSDRFFAERPEGSVSTLKIQRTQQEDSAVYLCASSLDPTDTQYFGPGTRLTVL.

The rearrangement links TRBV6-2 or TRBV6-3 to TRBJ2-2, with 8 bases that match TRBD1. V was clipped by 2 bases and J by 5 bases; unmatched bases: 4. The CDR3 runs to 15 residues. Germline CDR1 reads MNHEY; CDR2 reads SVGEGT. The CDR3 DNA sequence: TGTGCCAGCAGTTACCAGGGGGCCGGAACCGGGGAGCTGTTTTTT. The encoded protein is CASSYQGAGTGELFF.

About this clonotype itself: The junction departs from the called germline gene at one end, perhaps through a read error. J is TRBJ2-2 and V is TRBV7-2, with no clear D. Germline values: CDR1 SGHTA, CDR2 FQGNSA. There are 17 residues in the CDR3. CDR3 sequence reads: CASNLRAAITNTGELFF. CDR3 coding DNA: TGTGCCAGCAACTTACGCGCGGCTATAACGAACACCGGGGAGCTGTTTTTT.

The rearrangement joins TRBV20-1 to TRBJ2-7; D tentatively reads TRBD1 or TRBD2 (6 bases each). V lost 0 bases and J 6 bases, leaving 12 bases between the germline ends. Germline-derived CDR1 and CDR2 are DFQATT and SNEGSKA (reference sequence). This CDR3 has 13 residues. For the CDR3, the DNA is TGCAGTGCTAGAGATGCAAGGGGGGCCGAGCAGTACTTC. It specifies CSARDARGAEQYF.

CDR3 sequence reads: CASSIEGARGYTF. The CDR3 nucleotides are TGTGCCAGCAGCATAGAGGGGGCGCGCGGCTACACCTTC. The rearrangement uses TRBV7-9 and TRBJ1-2; 7 bases match TRBD1. Germline V lookup: CDR1 SEHNR, CDR2 FQNEAQ (reference sequence). V lost 5 bases, J lost 8 bases, and 8 bases stayed unmatched. The CDR3 totals 13 residues.

The rearrangement joins TRBV20-1 to TRBJ2-2; D remains ambiguous. The CDR3 contains 14 residues. Germline V lookup: CDR1 DFQATT, CDR2 SNEGSKA (reference sequence). The germline V and J ends were trimmed by 5 bases and 5 bases, with 15 bases remaining between them. CDR3 nucleotide sequence: TGCAGTGCTGGAAGCCCTAGTGGGACCGGGGAGCTGTTTTTT. Residues: CSAGSPSGTGELFF.

V and J are TRBV6-8 and TRBJ2-7; no definite D call. There are 14 residues in the CDR3. Trimming removed 6 bases from V and 6 bases from J, with 18 bases in between. Germline values: CDR1 MNHGY, CDR2 SAAAGT. Here the CDR3 DNA reads TGTGCCAGCAGCCCTTACGTAGGTTTCTGCGAGCAGTACTTC. It encodes CASSPYVGFCEQYF.

J is TRBJ2-3 and V is TRBV10-3; 11 nucleotides line up with TRBD1. The V gene's germline CDR1 is ENHRY and CDR2 SYGVKD. The CDR3 sequence is 14 residues long. The J segment lost 4 bases and the V segment lost 10 bases, leaving 7 bases of the junction unmatched. CDR3 sequence reads: CATTGQGVPDTQYF. The CDR3 DNA follows: TGTGCCACCACGGGACAGGGGGTTCCAGATACGCAGTATTTT.

This clonotype was seen a handful of times. The V and J genes are TRBV7-6 and TRBJ1-1, with a possible D match to TRBD1 (5 bases). This CDR3 has 13 amino acids. Germline lookup yields CDR1 SGHVS and CDR2 FNYEAQ. V was clipped by 4 bases and J by 5 bases, with 11 bases between them. The CDR3 sequence: CASSYRQGTEAFF. For the CDR3, the DNA is TGTGCCAGCAGCTACCGGCAGGGTACTGAAGCTTTCTTT.

This chain joins TRBV10-3 and TRBJ2-5, with 8 bases matching TRBD2. The CDR3 totals 16 residues. Germline trimming cut 4 bases from V and 2 bases from J; bases unmatched to any gene: 9. Germline V gene lookup returns CDR1 ENHRY and CDR2 SYGVKD. The chain's CDR3 is CAISGDSGGSQETQYF. The CDR3, as DNA: TGTGCCATCAGTGGTGACAGCGGGGGATCGCAAGAGACCCAGTACTTC.

The chain recombines TRBV10-3 with TRBJ1-2; D uncertain. The CDR3 extends over 13 amino acids. CDR1 ENHRY and CDR2 SYGVKD come from the germline V gene. V lost 7 bases, J lost 4 bases, and 13 bases lay in between. The CDR3 DNA reads as TGTGCCATCATGGGGAATGTTGGCTATGGCTACACCTTC. Protein sequence: CAIMGNVGYGYTF.

The chain carries TRBV5-1 and TRBJ2-5; maybe TRBD1 (8 bases). This CDR3 contains 14 residues. CDR1 and CDR2 from the germline V gene are SGHRS and YFSETQ. V lost 7 bases and J lost 5, with 18 bases in between. The CDR3 DNA reads TGCGCCAGCGACGTCGGACAGGGAGGGGAGACCCAGTACTTC. This codes for CASDVGQGGETQYF.

The CDR3 DNA reads as TGTGCCAGTCGACCGTCTAACTATGGCTACACCTTC. Amino acid sequence: CASRPSNYGYTF. The V call is TRBV19, the J call TRBJ1-2; no reliable D call. Trimming left V 8 bases short and J 0 bases short, with 7 bases between. This CDR3 contains 12 residues. The germline gives CDR1 LNHDA, CDR2 SQIVND (reference sequence).

The rearrangement uses TRBV2 and TRBJ2-7; no reliable D call. With 4 bases removed from V and 1 base from J, the gap between germline ends came to 5 bases. Germline-derived CDR1 and CDR2 are SNHLY and FYNNEI. The CDR3 sequence is 12 residues long. The DNA of the CDR3 is TGTGCCAGCAGTGGACGATCCTACGAGCAGTACTTC. As protein: CASSGRSYEQYF.

This clonotype was seen just once. The chain is built from TRBV9 and TRBJ1-5; D may be TRBD1 (5 bases). The CDR3 has 15 amino acids. Trimming took 7 bases from V and 7 from J, leaving 21 bases between them. CDR1 SGDLS and CDR2 YYNGEE come from the germline V gene. The CDR3 bases are TGTGCCAGCGGGTCGAGGGGCGCGGTAGGACAGCCCCAGCATTTT. Translated: CASGSRGAVGQPQHF.

This clonotype was observed a handful of times. V is TRBV6-1 and J is TRBJ2-5; D ambiguous. This CDR3 has 13 residues. CDR1 is MNHNS, CDR2 SASEGT, per germline. V lost 6 bases and J 6 bases, leaving 14 bases between the germline ends. The CDR3 here is CASRERPRKTQYF. The CDR3 DNA follows: TGTGCCAGCAGAGAGCGACCCCGGAAGACCCAGTACTTC.

The chain employs TRBV20-1 and TRBJ2-7; 9 nucleotides line up with TRBD2. The CDR3 consists of 15 residues. Losses at the gene ends were 3 bases for V and 5 bases for J; bases not matched to a gene: 11. Germline V gene data show CDR1 as DFQATT and CDR2 as SNEGSKA (reference sequence). CDR3 sequence (DNA): TGCAGTGCTAGGAGCGGGGGGCCCTACCTGAACGAGCAGTACTTC. It codes for CSARSGGPYLNEQYF.